This T cell receptor beta chain was sequenced for a study of graft-versus-host responses after intestinal transplantation. CDR3 size: 14 residues. The J segment lost 5 bases and the V segment lost 3 bases, leaving 3 bases of the junction unmatched. Looked up from germline, CDR1 is SGHAT and CDR2 is FQNNGV. By its share, this clone is medium-sized. The repertoire was sequenced with immunoSEQ multiplex PCR; TCRdb's copy has only in-frame clones and lacks some. The repertoire has approximately 4,300 clones, under 25% of them found once; the top ten carry roughly 5.5%. The TCR originated in a human patient who was an organ donor for intestinal transplantation. The material was alloreactive CD4+ T cells from a mixed lymphocyte reaction culture, obtained before transplantation. Subset specified: CFSE-low proliferating T cells sorted from approximately 6-day pre-transplant mixed lymphocyte reaction (GvH or HvG direction). This chain connects TRBV11-2 to TRBJ2-5, with 10 bases fitting TRBD2. The CDR3 here is CASSFLAGVETQYF. The CDR3 DNA sequence: TGTGCCAGCAGCTTCCTAGCGGGGGTGGAGACCCAGTACTTC.